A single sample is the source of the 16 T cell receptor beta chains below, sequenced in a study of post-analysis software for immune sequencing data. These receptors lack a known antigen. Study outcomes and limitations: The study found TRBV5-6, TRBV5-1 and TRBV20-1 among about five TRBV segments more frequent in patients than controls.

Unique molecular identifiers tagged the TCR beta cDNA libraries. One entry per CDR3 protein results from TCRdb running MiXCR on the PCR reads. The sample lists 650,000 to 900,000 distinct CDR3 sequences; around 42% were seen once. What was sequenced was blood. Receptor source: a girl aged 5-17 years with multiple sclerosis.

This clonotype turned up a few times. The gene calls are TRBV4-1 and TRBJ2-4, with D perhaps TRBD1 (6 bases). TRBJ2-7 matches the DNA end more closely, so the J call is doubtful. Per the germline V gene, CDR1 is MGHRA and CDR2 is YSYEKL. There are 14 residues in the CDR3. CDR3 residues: CASSQDQGSHEQYF. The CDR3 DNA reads TGCGCCAGCAGCCAAGACCAGGGGAGCCACGAGCAGTACTTC.

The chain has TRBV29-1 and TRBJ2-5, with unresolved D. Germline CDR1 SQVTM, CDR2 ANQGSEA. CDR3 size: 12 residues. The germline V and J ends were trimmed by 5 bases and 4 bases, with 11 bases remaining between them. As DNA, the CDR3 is TGCAGCGTTCAGGTGTCAGGAGAGACCCAGTACTTC. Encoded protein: CSVQVSGETQYF.

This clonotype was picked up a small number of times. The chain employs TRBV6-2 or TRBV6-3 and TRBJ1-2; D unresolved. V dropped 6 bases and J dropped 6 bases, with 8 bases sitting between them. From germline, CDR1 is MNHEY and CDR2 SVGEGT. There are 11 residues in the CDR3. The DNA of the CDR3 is TGTGCCAGCAGCCACAAAGATGGCTACACCTTC. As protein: CASSHKDGYTF.

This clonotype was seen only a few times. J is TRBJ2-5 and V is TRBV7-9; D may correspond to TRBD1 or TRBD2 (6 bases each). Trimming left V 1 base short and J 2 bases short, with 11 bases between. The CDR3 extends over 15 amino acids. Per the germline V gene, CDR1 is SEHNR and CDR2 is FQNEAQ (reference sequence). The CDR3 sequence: CASSLVGGRQETQYF. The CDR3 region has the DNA TGTGCCAGCAGCTTAGTCGGGGGCCGGCAAGAGACCCAGTACTTC.

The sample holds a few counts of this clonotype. CDR3 amino acids: CASSPGTGRGEQFF. CDR3 nucleotides: TGTGCCAGCAGTCCCGGGACAGGGCGGGGTGAGCAGTTCTTC. This chain joins TRBV12-3 or TRBV12-4 and TRBJ2-1; 9 bases line up with TRBD1. V dropped 5 bases and J dropped 9; count of bases not matched to a gene: 8. The CDR3 has 14 residues.

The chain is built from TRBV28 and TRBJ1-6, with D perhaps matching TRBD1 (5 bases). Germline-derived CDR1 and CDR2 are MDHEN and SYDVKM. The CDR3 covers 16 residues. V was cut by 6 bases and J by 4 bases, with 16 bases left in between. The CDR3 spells CASRLGVNIYNSPLHF. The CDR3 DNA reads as TGTGCCAGCAGACTGGGGGTGAATATATATAATTCACCCCTCCACTTT.

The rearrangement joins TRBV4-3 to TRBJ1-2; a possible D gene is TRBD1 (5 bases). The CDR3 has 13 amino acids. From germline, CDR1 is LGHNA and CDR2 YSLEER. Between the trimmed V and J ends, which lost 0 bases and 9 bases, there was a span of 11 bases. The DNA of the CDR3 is TGCGCCAGCAGCCAAGATGGGGACCTCCGCTACACCTTC. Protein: CASSQDGDLRYTF.

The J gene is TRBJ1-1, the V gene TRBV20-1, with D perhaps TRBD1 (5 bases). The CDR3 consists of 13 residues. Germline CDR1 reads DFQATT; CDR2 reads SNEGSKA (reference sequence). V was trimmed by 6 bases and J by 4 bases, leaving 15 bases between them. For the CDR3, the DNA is TGCAGTGCAGCCGGGGGAGATTTCACTGAAGCTTTCTTT. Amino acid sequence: CSAAGGDFTEAFF.

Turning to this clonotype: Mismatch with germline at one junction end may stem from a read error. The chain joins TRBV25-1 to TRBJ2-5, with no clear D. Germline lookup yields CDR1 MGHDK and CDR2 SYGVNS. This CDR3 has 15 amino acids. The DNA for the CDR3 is TGTGTCAGCAGTGAGTTTTGGGCATCCCAAGAGACCCAGTACTTC. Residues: CVSSEFWASQETQYF. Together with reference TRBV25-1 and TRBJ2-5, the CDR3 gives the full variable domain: EADIYQTPRYLVIGTGKKITLECSQTMGHDKMYWYQQDPGMELHLIHYSYGVNSTEKGDLSSESTVSRIRTEHFPLTLESARPSHTSQYLCVSSEFWASQETQYFGPGTRLLVL.

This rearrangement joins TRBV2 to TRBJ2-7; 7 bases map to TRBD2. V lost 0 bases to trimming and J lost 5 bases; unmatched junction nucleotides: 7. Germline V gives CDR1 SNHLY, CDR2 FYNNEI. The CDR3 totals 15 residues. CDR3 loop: CASSEAEPTSHEQYF. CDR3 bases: TGTGCCAGCAGTGAAGCGGAACCGACTAGCCACGAGCAGTACTTC.

The CDR3 loop reads CASSLYSPGRAQETQYF. The DNA for the CDR3 is TGTGCCAGCAGTTTATATTCCCCGGGGAGGGCGCAAGAGACCCAGTACTTC. The chain has TRBV12-3 or TRBV12-4 and TRBJ2-5; TRBD2 aligns across 7 bases. The trim removed 2 bases at V and 2 bases at J, leaving 11 bases unmatched. The CDR3 is 17 residues long.

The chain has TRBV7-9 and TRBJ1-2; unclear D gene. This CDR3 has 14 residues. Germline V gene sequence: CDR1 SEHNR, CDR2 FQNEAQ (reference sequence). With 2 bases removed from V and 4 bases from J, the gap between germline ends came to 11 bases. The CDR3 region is CASSLIPESYGYTF. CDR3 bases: TGTGCCAGCAGCTTAATCCCGGAGAGCTATGGCTACACCTTC.

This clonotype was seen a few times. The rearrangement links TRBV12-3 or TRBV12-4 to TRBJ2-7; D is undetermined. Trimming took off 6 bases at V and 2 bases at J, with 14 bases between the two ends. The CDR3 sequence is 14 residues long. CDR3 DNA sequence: TGTGCCAGCAGCTTCGGATCTTCACCCTACGAGCAGTACTTC. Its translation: CASSFGSSPYEQYF.

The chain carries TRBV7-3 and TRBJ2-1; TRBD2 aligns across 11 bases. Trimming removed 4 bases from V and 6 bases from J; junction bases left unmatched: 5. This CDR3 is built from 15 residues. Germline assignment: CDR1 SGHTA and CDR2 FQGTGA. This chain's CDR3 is CASSSRLAGLNEQFF. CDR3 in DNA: TGTGCCAGCAGCTCTAGACTAGCGGGACTCAATGAGCAGTTCTTC.

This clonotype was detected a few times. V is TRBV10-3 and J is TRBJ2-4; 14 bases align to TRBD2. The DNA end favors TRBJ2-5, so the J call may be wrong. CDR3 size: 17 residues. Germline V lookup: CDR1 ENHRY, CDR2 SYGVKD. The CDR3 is CAISVTSGRAGVGTQYF. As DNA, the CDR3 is TGTGCCATCAGTGTGACTAGCGGGAGGGCCGGGGTAGGGACCCAGTACTTC.

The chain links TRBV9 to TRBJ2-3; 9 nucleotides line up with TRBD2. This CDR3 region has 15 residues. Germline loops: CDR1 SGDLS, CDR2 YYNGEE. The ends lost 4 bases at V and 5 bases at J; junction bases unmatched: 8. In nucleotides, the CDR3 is TGTGCCAGCAGCACCAGCGGGAGGAAGGGAGATACGCAGTATTTT. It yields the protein CASSTSGRKGDTQYF.